One sample yielded the 10 T cell receptor beta chains listed below, sequenced in a study of OX40 agonist ivuxolimab in advanced cancers. The protocol was immunoSEQ multiplex PCR, while the TCRdb copy is restricted to in-frame clones and leaves out a portion. The sample lists around 64,000 clones; around nine tenths were seen once. This specimen consisted of CD4+ or CD8+ T cells sorted from blood, obtained in a trial of the OX40 agonist ivuxolimab. Source of these receptors: an adult with an advanced solid tumor such as melanoma, head and neck, liver or kidney cancer.

This clone has only a few counts. The rearrangement uses TRBV28 and TRBJ1-5; no definite D call. Germline V gene sequence: CDR1 MDHEN, CDR2 SYDVKM. V was clipped by 7 bases and J by 4 bases, with 8 bases between them. The CDR3 sequence is 12 residues long. The CDR3 sequence: CASKSRNQPQHF. CDR3 DNA: TGTGCCAGCAAATCCAGAAATCAGCCCCAGCATTTT.

This clone was seen more than once but under ten times. The J gene is TRBJ1-5, the V gene TRBV2, with unresolved D. The CDR3 is 12 residues long. Germline V gene lookup returns CDR1 SNHLY and CDR2 FYNNEI. Trimming took off 7 bases at V and 9 bases at J, with 13 bases between the two ends. The CDR3 region is CASTAPRGPQHF. DNA for the CDR3: TGTGCCAGCACCGCACCTCGAGGGCCCCAGCATTTT.

This rearrangement joins TRBV20-1 to TRBJ2-7; D is ambiguous. The V end was cut by 1 base, the J end by 4 bases, with 5 bases between. This CDR3 is 11 amino acids long. Germline values: CDR1 DFQATT, CDR2 SNEGSKA (reference sequence). CDR3 residues: CSARGAYEQYF. CDR3 nucleotides: TGCAGTGCTAGAGGGGCGTACGAGCAGTACTTC.

In this sample, this clone turned up once. The V gene is TRBV2, the J gene TRBJ1-5; D is uncertain. V lost 7 bases, J lost 2 bases, and 9 bases lay in between. Germline CDR1 and CDR2: SNHLY and FYNNEI. This CDR3 region has 13 residues. CDR3 DNA sequence: TGTGCCAGCACTACGGTTCGCAATCAGCCCCAGCATTTT. Translation: CASTTVRNQPQHF.

The genes are TRBV27 and TRBJ2-6; a possible D gene is TRBD1 (6 bases). This CDR3 has 16 residues. V gave up 2 bases and J gave up 4 bases, with 12 bases separating them. The germline gives CDR1 MNHEY, CDR2 SMNVEV (reference sequence). For the CDR3, the DNA is TGTGCCAGCAGTTTACACAGGGATGTCGGGGCCAACGTCCTGACTTTC. Residues: CASSLHRDVGANVLTF.

The chain has TRBV7-2 and TRBJ2-7; either TRBD1 or TRBD2 may fit D (5 bases each). The germline V gene encodes CDR1 SGHTA and CDR2 FQGNSA. Trimming cost V 0 bases and J 2 bases, with 11 bases left between them. The CDR3 has 15 residues. The CDR3 sequence is CASSLAGDYTYEQYF. The CDR3 DNA reads as TGTGCCAGCAGCTTAGCGGGGGATTATACCTACGAGCAGTACTTC.

The chain employs TRBV9 and TRBJ2-5; TRBD1 matches at 7 bases. The CDR3 extends over 13 amino acids. V trimming: 3 bases; J trimming: 3 bases; junction bases outside the gene matches: 2. Germline V lookup: CDR1 SGDLS, CDR2 YYNGEE. CDR3 loop: CASSAGTEETQYF. The CDR3 DNA reads TGTGCCAGCAGCGCCGGGACAGAAGAGACCCAGTACTTC.

The CDR3 DNA sequence: TGTGCCAGCACCTCCCGGACAGGGGTCAATCAGCCCCAGCATTTT. It codes for CASTSRTGVNQPQHF. This rearrangement joins TRBV6-6 to TRBJ1-5; 9 bases match TRBD1. V lost 7 bases, J lost 3 bases, and 7 bases stayed unmatched. CDR3 length equals 15 residues. The germline V gene has CDR1 MNHNY and CDR2 SVGAGI (reference sequence).

This clone was picked up one time. The CDR3 DNA is TGTGCCAGCAGCTTTGTTTACCCCTCCTACGAGCAGTACTTC. This translates into CASSFVYPSYEQYF. The J gene is TRBJ2-7, the V gene TRBV7-2; D gene ambiguous. This CDR3 comprises 14 residues. The ends were cut back, 3 bases at V and 0 bases at J, with 9 bases in the middle. Germline V gives CDR1 SGHTA, CDR2 FQGNSA.

V and J are TRBV9 and TRBJ1-1; D is undetermined. The germline V gene has CDR1 SGDLS and CDR2 YYNGEE. V dropped 0 bases and J dropped 2 bases, with 8 bases sitting between them. The CDR3 extends over 14 amino acids. CDR3: CASSVGHPNTEAFF. The CDR3 DNA is TGTGCCAGCAGCGTAGGACATCCCAACACTGAAGCTTTCTTT.